One and the same sample provided the 10 T cell receptor beta chains below, sequenced in a study of Graves' ophthalmopathy and Graves' hyperthyroidism. Beta-chain TCR CDR3 regions were amplified from RNA transcripts. RT-PCR was first run with HTBI primers, then multiplex PCR in a second round. Via MiXCR, TCRdb re-called the multiplex PCR reads, giving one row per CDR3 protein. This table holds around 1.1 million distinct CDR3 sequences, 35% to 40% found once. Sequencing used peripheral blood or thyroid tissue (not recorded which). All receptors derive from an adult man with Graves' hyperthyroidism.

This chain uses TRBV7-9 with TRBJ2-7; D not resolved. The V end was cut by 5 bases, the J end by 5 bases, with 16 bases between. CDR1 is SEHNR, CDR2 FQNEAQ, per germline (reference sequence). There are 14 residues in the CDR3. CDR3 sequence reads: CASSSLREKNEQYF. The DNA of the CDR3 is TGTGCCAGCAGCAGCTTAAGAGAAAAGAACGAGCAGTACTTC.

This clonotype was seen ten or more times. This chain connects TRBV11-2 to TRBJ2-5; tentative D call: TRBD2 (7 bases). Germline-derived CDR1 and CDR2 are SGHAT and FQNNGV. There are 13 residues in the CDR3. Trimming removed 7 bases at V and 2 bases at J, with 11 bases between. The CDR3, as DNA: TGTGCCAGCATGAGGGGGGGGCAAGAGACCCAGTACTTC. This encodes CASMRGGQETQYF.

This clonotype was detected many times. The chain employs TRBV19 and TRBJ2-7, with 12 bases that match TRBD1. The CDR3 is made up of 14 amino acids. Losses at the gene ends were 9 bases for V and 7 bases for J; bases not matched to a gene: 10. CDR1 and CDR2 (germline): LNHDA, SQIVND (reference sequence). The CDR3, as DNA: TGTGCCAGCCAACCGGGACAGGGGGCGGAGGAGCAGTACTTC. Its translation is CASQPGQGAEEQYF.

This clonotype was picked up many times. This chain joins TRBV10-2 and TRBJ2-5; D might be TRBD1 or TRBD2, each matching 5 bases. Germline V gives CDR1 WSHSY, CDR2 SAAADI. V was clipped by 5 bases and J by 1 base, with 11 bases between them. The CDR3 sequence is 14 residues long. Here the CDR3 reads CASSFAGTQETQYF. CDR3 coding DNA: TGCGCCAGCAGTTTCGCCGGGACCCAAGAGACCCAGTACTTC.

As regards this clonotype: This may be a read error, as it is one base from a much larger clone. The rearrangement joins TRBV7-2 to TRBJ1-4; D may be TRBD1 (6 bases). The CDR3 is made up of 14 amino acids. The germline V gene has CDR1 SGHTA and CDR2 FQGNSA. CDR3 loop: CVSSPDRTNEKLFF. The CDR3 bases are TGTGTCAGCAGCCCGGACAGAACTAATGAAAAACTGTTTTTT.

This clonotype was observed many times. The germline gene is not matched at one end of the junction; a read error may be the cause. In DNA, the CDR3 is TGCGCCAGCAGTGACCCGAACACTGAAGCTTTCTTT. Translated: CASSDPNTEAFF. This rearrangement joins TRBV25-1 to TRBJ1-1; D gene uncertain. CDR1 and CDR2 (germline): MGHDK, SYGVNS. The CDR3 spans 12 residues. Combining the CDR3 with reference TRBV25-1 and TRBJ1-1 gives the whole variable domain EADIYQTPRYLVIGTGKKITLECSQTMGHDKMYWYQQDPGMELHLIHYSYGVNSTEKGDLSSESTVSRIRTEHFPLTLESARPSHTSQYLCASSDPNTEAFFGQGTRLTVV.

This clonotype turned up a few times. This sequence joins TRBV7-2 and TRBJ2-2; D might be TRBD1 or TRBD2, each matching 5 bases. V was trimmed by 5 bases and J by 6 bases, leaving 16 bases between them. The CDR3 runs 15 residues. Germline CDR1 reads SGHTA; CDR2 reads FQGNSA. DNA for the CDR3: TGTGCCAGCAGCGTGCAGGGTGGTAGCGCCGGGGAGCTGTTTTTT. Translation: CASSVQGGSAGELFF.

This chain connects TRBV5-5 to TRBJ2-5; D could derive from TRBD1 or TRBD2 (6 bases each). The CDR3 length is 15 residues. CDR1 and CDR2 (germline): SGHKS, YYEKEE (reference sequence). V gave up 0 bases and J gave up 8 bases, with 17 bases separating them. The CDR3 is CASSLAVGGQGTQYF. CDR3 nucleotides: TGTGCCAGCAGCTTGGCCGTAGGGGGGCAAGGAACCCAGTACTTC.

This clonotype was counted many times. The CDR3 sequence is CSVYFQINTEAFF. DNA of the CDR3: TGCAGCGTTTATTTTCAGATAAACACTGAAGCTTTCTTT. This chain uses TRBV29-1 with TRBJ1-1; no clear D. Germline CDR1 reads SQVTM; CDR2 reads ANQGSEA. V lost 5 bases, J lost 2 bases, and 12 bases lay in between. The CDR3 runs 13 residues.

This clonotype was seen ten or more times. The chain combines TRBV24-1 with TRBJ1-5; no reliable D call. The CDR3 loop spans 15 amino acids. Deletions cut 3 bases from V and 7 bases from J, with 15 bases between. The germline V gene has CDR1 KGHDR and CDR2 SFDVKD. The CDR3 nucleotides are TGTGCCACCAGTGATCCGGACTTACCGGGCCAGCCCCAGCATTTT. Translating it yields CATSDPDLPGQPQHF.